This T cell receptor (beta chain) stems from a study of blood T cell repertoires in COVID-19 (dated by TCRdb to the early 2020s). Looking at the study overall: The collaborator samples originated in the United States, Italy and Spain and spanned the acute and convalescent phases of COVID-19. The prospective study material was composed of cDNA or gDNA derived from T cells, B-cell-depleted T cells, or PBMCs. Deeply sampled blood TCRbeta repertoires from subjects exposed to, actively infected with, or recovered from COVID-19 were included in the dataset. The repertoires were released in a freely available public database meant as a resource for research on the immune response to SARS-CoV-2. Samples were obtained from the ongoing ImmuneRACE study (first 160 participants) and from about 1,300 subjects provided by 6 global collaborators. Nearly every sample came with metadata listing a de-identified subject ID, COVID-19 status, age in years and sex. Where available, HLA class I and class II types were obtained from metadata supplied by the sample provider rather than from assay-based typing. Summary of the overall study and its limitations: The quantity of clinical and demographic metadata differed by source and by participant and was supplied without curation.

For this clone: This clone's antigen is unknown. Per-nucleotide qualities are absent, and no much larger clonotype sits a single base away.

TCRbeta CDR3 regions were amplified from genomic DNA using the immunoSEQ Assay, a bias-controlled multiplex PCR. The paper's data handling went like this. Nucleated cell counts per sample were estimated from amplification of reference gene primers within the assay. To quantify the absolute abundance of each unique TCRbeta CDR3 rearrangement, sequence reads were collapsed and filtered. Productive Simpson clonality was computed per sample as the square root of Simpson's diversity index over productive rearrangements. TCRdb re-hosts the immuneACCESS table, in-frame sequences only. Its copies lack some clones; in the studies checked, an unresolved V gene accounts for under half of them, and the cause for the rest is not known. V, J and clone size are taken as reported in that table, and D and trimming were inferred from the DNA itself. The sample includes about 270,000 clones, with approximately 91% observed a single time. The top ten clones comprise 2% to 2.5% of the sample.

Participants in the prospective study were enrolled through a virtual design, were aged roughly 18 to 90 years, and lived in approximately 25 United States geographic areas. In the prospective study, participants were assigned to cohorts based on the clinical history participants reported in a screening survey and a study questionnaire. In the prospective study, whole blood, serum and a nasopharyngeal or oropharyngeal swab were collected from each participant by mobile phlebotomists. Over a roughly 2-month period, participants in the prospective study had the option of providing additional blood draws and questionnaires. Blood samples from the prospective study were shipped frozen or at room temperature prior to DNA extraction. Including cysteine and phenylalanine, the CDR3 has 13 amino acids. Only the CDR3 DNA stays, 39 bases, in frame from base 1. Between the V and J ends, shortened by 6 bases and 1 base respectively, the junction contains 9 bases.

The sequence was collected from a woman between 35 and 50 years old with acute COVID-19. What was sequenced was PBMCs or T cells enriched from blood (not recorded which). The chain is made from TRBV12-3 or TRBV12-4 and TRBJ1-1; the D gene is unclear. The CDR3 has the sequence CASRRGRNTEAFF. The DNA sequence is as follows: TGTGCCAGCAGGCGGGGTAGGAACACTGAAGCTTTCTTT.